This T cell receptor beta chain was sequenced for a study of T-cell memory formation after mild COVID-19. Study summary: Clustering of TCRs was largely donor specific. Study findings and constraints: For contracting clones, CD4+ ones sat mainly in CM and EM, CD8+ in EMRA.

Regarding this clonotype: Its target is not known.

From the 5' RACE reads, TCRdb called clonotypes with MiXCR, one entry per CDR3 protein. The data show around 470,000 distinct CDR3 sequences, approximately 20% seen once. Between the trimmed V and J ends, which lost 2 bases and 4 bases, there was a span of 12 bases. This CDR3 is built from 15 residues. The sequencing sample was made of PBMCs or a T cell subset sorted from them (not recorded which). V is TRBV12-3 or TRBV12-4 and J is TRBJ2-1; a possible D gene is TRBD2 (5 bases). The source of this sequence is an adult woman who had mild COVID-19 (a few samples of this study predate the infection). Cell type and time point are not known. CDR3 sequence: CASSLIRGRYNEQFF. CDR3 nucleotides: TGTGCCAGCAGTTTAATCCGGGGAAGGTACAATGAGCAGTTCTTC.